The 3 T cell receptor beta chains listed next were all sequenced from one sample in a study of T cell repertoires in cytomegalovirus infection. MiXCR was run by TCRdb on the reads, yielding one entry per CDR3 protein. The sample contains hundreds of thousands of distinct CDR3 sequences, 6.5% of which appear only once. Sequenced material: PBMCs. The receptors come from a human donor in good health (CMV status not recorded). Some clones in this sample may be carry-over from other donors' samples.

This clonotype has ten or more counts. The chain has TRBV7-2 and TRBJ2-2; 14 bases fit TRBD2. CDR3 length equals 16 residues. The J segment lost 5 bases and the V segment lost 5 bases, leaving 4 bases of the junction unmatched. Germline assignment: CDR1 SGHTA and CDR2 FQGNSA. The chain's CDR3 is CASSRGTSGGTGELFF. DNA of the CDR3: TGTGCCAGCAGCCGTGGGACTAGCGGGGGAACCGGGGAGCTGTTTTTT.

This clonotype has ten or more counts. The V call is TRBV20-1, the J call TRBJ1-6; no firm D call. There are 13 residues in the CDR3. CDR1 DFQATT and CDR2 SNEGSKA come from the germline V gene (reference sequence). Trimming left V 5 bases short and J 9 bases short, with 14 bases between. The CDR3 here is CSASRAVGSPLHF. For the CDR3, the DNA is TGCAGTGCTTCCCGCGCAGTAGGTTCACCCCTCCACTTT.

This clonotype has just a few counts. The CDR3 loop reads CSAPRAPEGAGELFF. DNA for the CDR3: TGCAGTGCTCCCCGGGCCCCAGAGGGGGCCGGGGAGCTGTTTTTT. The chain links TRBV20-1 to TRBJ2-2; weak D call: TRBD1 (6 bases). The CDR3 spans 15 residues. From germline, CDR1 is DFQATT and CDR2 SNEGSKA (reference sequence). V was shortened by 5 bases and J by 6 bases, with 19 bases between the two germline ends.